Shown below are 28 T cell receptor beta chains from a single sample sequenced in a study of blood T cell repertoires in COVID-19. The protocol was immunoSEQ multiplex PCR, while the TCRdb copy is restricted to in-frame clones and leaves out a portion. The data contain about 330,000 clones, roughly 86% of them seen just once; the ten biggest clones take up roughly 5.3%. Sequencing was carried out using PBMCs or T cells enriched from blood (not recorded which). The receptors were sampled from a woman aged 25 to 45 who had recovered from COVID-19.

This sequence joins TRBV7-2 and TRBJ1-6, with D tentatively TRBD1 (5 bases). The germline CDR1 and CDR2 sequences are SGHTA and FQGNSA. The CDR3 consists of 14 residues. Trimming took off 5 bases at V and 7 bases at J, with 12 bases between the two ends. In DNA form, the CDR3 reads TGTGCCAGCAGCCCAGGACAAGAGAATTCACCCCTCCACTTT. This codes for CASSPGQENSPLHF. The full variable domain, rest sourced from reference TRBV7-2 and TRBJ1-6, is GAGVSQSPSNKVTEKGKDVELRCDPISGHTALYWYRQSLGQGLEFLIYFQGNSAPDKSGLPSDRFSAERTGGSVSTLTIQRTQQEDSAVYLCASSPGQENSPLHFGNGTRLTVT.

The CDR3 nucleotides are TGTGCCAGCAGTGAAGGGACAGGGTCCGAGCAGTACTTC. Translation: CASSEGTGSEQYF. The V call is TRBV2, the J call TRBJ2-7, with 8 positions matching TRBD1. V shed 1 base and J 6 bases; nucleotides not matched to a gene: 2. This CDR3 has 13 residues. Germline V gene sequence: CDR1 SNHLY, CDR2 FYNNEI.

The rearrangement links TRBV5-8 to TRBJ2-7, with 8 bases identical to TRBD1. The V gene end was trimmed by 0 bases and the J gene end by 5 bases; junction bases not matched to a gene: 4. CDR3 size: 14 residues. Germline V CDR1 and CDR2: SGHTS, YDEGEE. Written as DNA, the CDR3 is TGTGCCAGCAGCTTGGGACAGGGGCCCGACGAGCAGTACTTC. Translated, it gives CASSLGQGPDEQYF. The full variable domain, with the rest looked up from reference TRBV5-8 and TRBJ2-7, is EAGVTQSPTHLIKTRGQQATLRCSPISGHTSVYWYQQALGLGLQFLLWYDEGEERNRGNFPPRFSGRQFPNYSSELNVNALELEDSALYLCASSLGQGPDEQYFGPGTRLTVT.

This chain connects TRBV6-2 or TRBV6-3 to TRBJ1-2; D uncertain. Germline lookup yields CDR1 MNHEY and CDR2 SVGEGT. The CDR3 contains 13 residues. The ends were cut back, 2 bases at V and 1 base at J, with 5 bases in the middle. CDR3 coding DNA: TGTGCCAGCAGTTACAGGAGTAACTATGGCTACACCTTC. Residues: CASSYRSNYGYTF.

The J gene is TRBJ1-3, the V gene TRBV2; 12 nucleotides match TRBD1. The CDR3 is made up of 17 amino acids. Losses at the gene ends were 6 bases for V and 6 bases for J; bases not matched to a gene: 12. The germline V gene has CDR1 SNHLY and CDR2 FYNNEI. CDR3 bases: TGTGCCAGCAGGAGCCGTACCGGGACAGGGGGCGAAAACACCATATATTTT. It codes for CASRSRTGTGGENTIYF.

This clone was counted only a few times. CDR3 in amino acids: CASSLAWATWNTEAFF. DNA for the CDR3: TGTGCCAGCAGCTTGGCTTGGGCGACCTGGAACACTGAAGCTTTCTTT. This chain connects TRBV5-8 to TRBJ1-1; D remains ambiguous. V gave up 0 bases and J gave up 1 base, with 13 bases separating them. Germline V CDR1 and CDR2: SGHTS, YDEGEE. The length of the CDR3 is 16 residues.

The V call is TRBV4-1, the J call TRBJ2-7, with 11 bases aligning to TRBD2. The trim removed 4 bases at V and 2 bases at J, leaving 4 bases unmatched. The CDR3 is 15 residues long. CDR1 and CDR2 from the germline V gene are MGHRA and YSYEKL. CDR3 DNA: TGCGCCAGCAGCCCCATTAGCGGGGGGGCCTACGAGCAGTACTTC. It yields the protein CASSPISGGAYEQYF.

The chain joins TRBV6-5 to TRBJ1-3; TRBD1 matches 7 bases. Trimming took 6 bases from V and 2 from J; bases not matched to a gene: 4. The CDR3 loop spans 14 amino acids. The germline gives CDR1 MNHEY, CDR2 SVGAGI. In nucleotides, the CDR3 is TGTGCCAGCAGCTTCGACAGGGCTGGAAACACCATATATTTT. Translating it yields CASSFDRAGNTIYF.

The chain joins TRBV15 to TRBJ2-1, with D unresolved. V was cut by 1 base and J by 0 bases, with 7 bases left in between. There are 15 residues in the CDR3. Per the germline V gene, CDR1 is LNHNV and CDR2 is YYDKDF (reference sequence). The CDR3 loop reads CATSRAESSYNEQFF. The CDR3 DNA reads TGTGCCACCAGCAGAGCGGAGAGCTCCTACAATGAGCAGTTCTTC. Using reference TRBV15 and TRBJ2-1 for the parts outside the CDR3, the full variable domain is DAMVIQNPRYQVTQFGKPVTLSCSQTLNHNVMYWYQQKSSQAPKLLFHYYDKDFNNEADTPDNFQSRRPNTSFCFLDIRSPGLGDTAMYLCATSRAESSYNEQFFGPGTRLTVL.

The chain carries TRBV19 and TRBJ1-2, with a weak D call TRBD1 (5 bases). This CDR3 has 13 residues. Germline V gene sequence: CDR1 LNHDA, CDR2 SQIVND (reference sequence). Trimming removed 5 bases at V and 5 bases at J, with 12 bases between. CDR3 nucleotides: TGTGCCAGTAGTGCCCGGGAGGGGTATGGCTACACCTTC. It yields the protein CASSAREGYGYTF.

The rearrangement uses TRBV7-9 and TRBJ2-1; 9 bases align to TRBD1. Germline-derived CDR1 and CDR2 are SEHNR and FQNEAQ (reference sequence). This CDR3 region has 16 residues. V was clipped by 7 bases and J by 8 bases; unmatched bases: 15. The CDR3 is CASILSTGTGFDEQFF. The CDR3 DNA reads TGTGCCAGCATCCTCTCGACCGGGACAGGGTTCGATGAGCAGTTCTTC. The variable domain in full, with the rest retrieved from reference TRBV7-9 and TRBJ2-1, is DTGVSQNPRHKITKRGQNVTFRCDPISEHNRLYWYRQTLGQGPEFLTYFQNEAQLEKSRLLSDRFSAERPKGSFSTLEIQRTEQGDSAMYLCASILSTGTGFDEQFFGPGTRLTVL.

J is TRBJ2-1 and V is TRBV28, with 13 bases aligning to TRBD2. CDR3 length: 18 amino acids. J was trimmed by 8 bases and V by 3 bases; bases with no gene match: 13. Germline loops: CDR1 MDHEN, CDR2 SYDVKM. CDR3 loop: CASSFSGLAGAGGDEQFF. The CDR3 bases are TGTGCCAGCAGTTTTAGCGGACTAGCGGGGGCCGGTGGGGATGAGCAGTTCTTC. Full variable domain (missing parts from reference TRBV28 and TRBJ2-1): DVKVTQSSRYLVKRTGEKVFLECVQDMDHENMFWYRQDPGLGLRLIYFSYDVKMKEKGDIPEGYSVSREKKERFSLILESASTNQTSMYLCASSFSGLAGAGGDEQFFGPGTRLTVL.

The chain joins TRBV20-1 to TRBJ2-1; possible D gene TRBD2, 7 bases. The CDR3 is 12 amino acids. CDR1 is DFQATT and CDR2 is SNEGSKA in the germline V gene (reference sequence). V was shortened by 3 bases and J by 6 bases, with 9 bases between the two germline ends. The DNA of the CDR3 is TGCAGTGCTAGTCGGGGGGCCAATGAGCAGTTCTTC. Its protein product is CSASRGANEQFF.

This chain links TRBV6-5 with TRBJ1-5; 8 positions match TRBD1. The trim removed 8 bases at V and 5 bases at J, leaving 11 bases unmatched. Per the germline V gene, CDR1 is MNHEY and CDR2 is SVGAGI. This CDR3 is 15 amino acids long. The CDR3 bases are TGTGCCAGCCGGAAGACGGGACAGGTTGATCAGCCCCAGCATTTT. Translation: CASRKTGQVDQPQHF.

CDR3 protein: CASSLAGRAGNTIYF. The CDR3, as DNA: TGTGCCAGCAGTTTAGCAGGGAGGGCGGGAAACACCATATATTTT. The chain couples TRBV28 to TRBJ1-3, with D possibly matching TRBD1 (5 bases). Trimming shortened V by 2 bases and J by 4 bases, and 12 bases separated the two germline ends. This CDR3 comprises 15 residues. Germline V gives CDR1 MDHEN, CDR2 SYDVKM. Full variable domain (rest looked up from reference TRBV28 and TRBJ1-3): DVKVTQSSRYLVKRTGEKVFLECVQDMDHENMFWYRQDPGLGLRLIYFSYDVKMKEKGDIPEGYSVSREKKERFSLILESASTNQTSMYLCASSLAGRAGNTIYFGEGSWLTVV.

V and J are TRBV5-6 and TRBJ2-1, with 13 bases fitting TRBD2. Losses at the gene ends were 2 bases for V and 6 bases for J; bases not matched to a gene: 5. This CDR3 is 16 amino acids long. Germline assignment: CDR1 SGHDT and CDR2 YYEEEE. The CDR3 region has the DNA TGTGCCAGCAGCTTCCGACTAGCGGGGGGTATCAATGAGCAGTTCTTC. Protein product: CASSFRLAGGINEQFF.

The chain links TRBV18 to TRBJ2-2, with 8 bases aligning to TRBD1. The V segment lost 6 bases and the J segment 1 base; nucleotides outside the gene matches: 4. Germline V gives CDR1 KGHSH, CDR2 LQKENI. CDR3 length: 15 residues. The CDR3 region is CASSQGQVNTGELFF. As DNA, the CDR3 is TGTGCCAGCTCCCAGGGACAGGTGAACACCGGGGAGCTGTTTTTT.

The rearrangement joins TRBV7-2 to TRBJ1-5; TRBD1 matches at 7 bases. In germline, CDR1 is SGHTA, CDR2 FQGNSA. The junction had 5 bases not matched to a gene; V was cut back by 3 bases and J by 3 bases. The CDR3 is made up of 15 amino acids. The DNA of the CDR3 is TGTGCCAGCAGCTTGGGGACAGCTTCCAATCAGCCCCAGCATTTT. This gives the protein CASSLGTASNQPQHF. Supplemented by reference TRBV7-2 and TRBJ1-5, the full variable domain reads GAGVSQSPSNKVTEKGKDVELRCDPISGHTALYWYRQSLGQGLEFLIYFQGNSAPDKSGLPSDRFSAERTGGSVSTLTIQRTQQEDSAVYLCASSLGTASNQPQHFGDGTRLSIL.

The V call is TRBV6-5, the J call TRBJ2-3; 9 bases agree with TRBD2. The length of the CDR3 is 15 residues. Germline assignment: CDR1 MNHEY and CDR2 SVGAGI. V was clipped by 6 bases and J by 1 base; unmatched bases: 5. The CDR3 spells CASSARTSGTDTQYF. CDR3 bases: TGTGCCAGCAGCGCACGGACTAGCGGCACAGATACGCAGTATTTT.

The chain joins TRBV18 to TRBJ2-1; TRBD2 is a possible D gene (6 bases). This CDR3 is 13 amino acids long. The germline V gene has CDR1 KGHSH and CDR2 LQKENI. The V end was cut by 7 bases, the J end by 3 bases, with 10 bases between. The CDR3 DNA reads TGTGCCAGCTTAGGGACTTTCTACAATGAGCAGTTCTTC. As protein: CASLGTFYNEQFF.

This sequence joins TRBV4-1 and TRBJ1-2; D possibly corresponds to TRBD1 (5 bases). The ends were cut back, 1 base at V and 4 bases at J, with 19 bases in the middle. The CDR3 spans 17 residues. Germline-derived CDR1 and CDR2 are MGHRA and YSYEKL. For the CDR3, the DNA is TGCGCCAGCAGCCAAGTCTCTGGACAACTATCCGTCTATGGCTACACCTTC. This translates into CASSQVSGQLSVYGYTF.

CDR3 sequence reads: CASSFGTRGYTF. CDR3 nucleotide sequence: TGTGCCAGCAGCTTTGGGACACGGGGCTACACCTTC. The J gene is TRBJ1-2, the V gene TRBV5-4; D possibly corresponds to TRBD1 (6 bases). CDR1 and CDR2 from the germline V gene are SGHNT and YYREEE (reference sequence). Trimming cost V 2 bases and J 8 bases, with 10 bases left between them. This CDR3 is 12 amino acids long.

V is TRBV4-1 and J is TRBJ2-5, with 7 positions matching TRBD2. Germline V lookup: CDR1 MGHRA, CDR2 YSYEKL. This CDR3 comprises 14 residues. V lost 3 bases, J lost 1 base, and 2 bases stayed unmatched. The CDR3 nucleotides read TGCGCCAGCAGCCAGGGGGGGAGCCAAGAGACCCAGTACTTC. Translation gives CASSQGGSQETQYF.

The CDR3 sequence: CASSHAPDREGRETQYF. DNA of the CDR3: TGCGCCAGCAGTCACGCCCCGGACAGGGAGGGGCGAGAGACCCAGTACTTC. The V and J genes are TRBV23-1 and TRBJ2-5; possibly TRBD1 for D (8 bases). TRBV23-1 is assigned to the ORF class and has an uncertain function. V dropped 3 bases and J dropped 4 bases, with 21 bases sitting between them. The CDR3 runs 17 residues.

The chain has TRBV6-5 and TRBJ1-2, with a tentative D call TRBD1 (5 bases). Germline CDR1 is MNHEY and CDR2 is SVGAGI. This CDR3 comprises 13 residues. V was trimmed by 0 bases and J by 5 bases, leaving 7 bases between them. CDR3 protein: CASSYSTVYGYTF. CDR3 nucleotides: TGTGCCAGCAGTTACTCGACAGTTTATGGCTACACCTTC.

In regard to this clone: Other DNA sequences in the sample encode the same CDR3. The rearrangement joins TRBV7-3 to TRBJ2-5; 7 nucleotides align to TRBD2. This CDR3 has 14 amino acids. Per germline, CDR1 SGHTA and CDR2 FQGTGA. Trimming at V came to 5 bases and at J to 2 bases, leaving 5 bases not matched to a gene. CDR3 in amino acids: CASSPTGLQETQYF. The CDR3 DNA reads as TGTGCCAGCAGCCCGACGGGACTACAAGAGACCCAGTACTTC.

This sequence joins TRBV5-1 and TRBJ2-5; D may be TRBD2 (7 bases). Trimming stripped 4 bases from V and 5 bases from J, with 12 bases between. The CDR3 contains 13 residues. Germline lookup yields CDR1 SGHRS and CDR2 YFSETQ. CDR3 sequence reads: CASSLGGPETQYF. The CDR3 coding sequence is TGCGCCAGCAGCCTCGGGGGGCCTGAGACCCAGTACTTC.

The CDR3 bases are TGCGCCAGCAGCCAAGATTCAGGGGGGCCCTTCGGTGAGCAGTTCTTC. It encodes CASSQDSGGPFGEQFF. J is TRBJ2-1 and V is TRBV4-3; D is perhaps TRBD1 (7 bases). V was pared by 0 bases and J by 9 bases, with 18 bases between. Germline values: CDR1 LGHNA, CDR2 YSLEER. The CDR3 contains 16 residues.